This is a list of T cell receptor beta chains from one sample in a study of blood T cell repertoires in COVID-19. The data were produced by immunoSEQ multiplex PCR, yet TCRdb's version contains in-frame clones alone and is incomplete. Of around 140,000 clones in the sample, roughly 80% were seen once. The sample consisted of peripheral blood. The receptor source for this set is a man in his fifties or sixties with acute or convalescent COVID-19. The CDR3 runs from the conserved cysteine through the conserved F or W. A D gene is named only where the DNA matches it firmly. The listing skips clone size in some rows; elsewhere it reads once, few, many or a size class.

TRBJ1-5,.,.,TRBV2,TGTGCCAGCAATCCACCGGGGCAGCCCCAGCATTTT,CASNPPGQPQHF
TRBJ2-7,.,.,TRBV7-8,TGTGCCAGCAGACCAAGGCAGGGTGGTATGAACGAGCAGTACTTC,CASRPRQGGMNEQYF
TRBJ2-3,TRBD1,.,TRBV19,TGTGCCAGTAGTATGGGGACAGGAAAAAGCACAGATACGCAGTATTTT,CASSMGTGKSTDTQYF
TRBJ2-5,TRBD1,.,TRBV9,TGTGCCAGCAGCGTAGCGACAGGGGGACAAGAGACCCAGTACTTC,CASSVATGGQETQYF
TRBJ1-1,.,.,TRBV6-5,TGTGCCAGCAGTTACGGGGGCCCGAACACTGAAGCTTTCTTT,CASSYGGPNTEAFF
TRBJ2-6,TRBD1,.,TRBV5-4,TGTGCCAGCAGCCCTACAGGGGCTGGGGCCAACGTCCTGACTTTC,CASSPTGAGANVLTF
TRBJ1-1,TRBD1,.,TRBV27,TGTGCCAGCAGTTTGGTGGACAGGGTGAACACTGAAGCTTTCTTT,CASSLVDRVNTEAFF
TRBJ2-3,.,.,TRBV19,TGTGCCAGTAGTCCTACCCTAGCTAGCACAGATACGCAGTATTTT,CASSPTLASTDTQYF
TRBJ2-3,TRBD2,.,TRBV4-1,TGCGCCAGCAGCCTTAGCGGGGGGGGCACAGATACGCAGTATTTT,CASSLSGGGTDTQYF
TRBJ2-4,TRBD1,.,TRBV11-2,TGTGCCAGCAGCCTTCCTCGGACAGGACTTCGGGATAAAAACATTCAGTACTTC,CASSLPRTGLRDKNIQYF
TRBJ1-4,.,.,TRBV20-1,TGCAGTGCTGGGGGGTGGATGTCTCTGTTTTTT,CSAGGWMSLFF
TRBJ1-2,TRBD1,.,TRBV5-1,TGCGCCAGCAGCGTCGGGACAGCTAACTATGGCTACACCTTC,CASSVGTANYGYTF
TRBJ1-3,TRBD1,.,TRBV10-2,TGCGCCAGCACCTATACAGGGGGCTCTGGAAACGCCATATATTTT,CASTYTGGSGNAIYF
TRBJ1-5,.,.,TRBV5-1,TGCGCCAGCAGCGTAACAGGGATGGGCAATCAGCCCCAGCATTTT,CASSVTGMGNQPQHF
TRBJ1-1,.,.,TRBV30,TGTGCCTGGAGCCGGGGGGAGTTGAACACTGAAGCTTTCTTT,CAWSRGELNTEAFF
TRBJ1-1,TRBD1,.,TRBV5-1,TGCGCCAGCAGCTTTGATGGGACAGCGAGGGGTTTCTTT,CASSFDGTARGFF
TRBJ2-1,TRBD2,.,TRBV24-1,TGTGCCACCAGTGACCCTGGGACTAGCGGGGGGGCCTTCTACAATGAGCAGTTCTTC,CATSDPGTSGGAFYNEQFF
TRBJ1-6,TRBD1,once,TRBV20-1,TGCAGTGCTAGTAACAGGGGCTATAATTCACCCCTCCACTTT,CSASNRGYNSPLHF
TRBJ1-3,TRBD1,.,TRBV15,TGTGCCACCAGCAGAGATCCGGGACAGGGGACAGGAAACACCATATATTTT,CATSRDPGQGTGNTIYF
TRBJ2-2,.,once,TRBV9,TGTGCCAGCAGCGTAGGACCAGGGCTGGGATGGACCGGGGAGCTGTTTTTT,CASSVGPGLGWTGELFF
TRBJ1-6,.,.,TRBV11-2,TGTGCCAGCAGCTTTGGGCAGGTTAATTCACCCCTCCACTTT,CASSFGQVNSPLHF
TRBJ2-1,TRBD2,.,TRBV11-2,TGTGCCAGCAGCTTACAAACTAGCGGGGGGGTCTATGAGCAGTTCTTC,CASSLQTSGGVYEQFF
TRBJ2-7,TRBD1,.,TRBV7-8,TGTGCCAGCAGCCATGACAGGGCTCCCAACGAGCAGTACTTC,CASSHDRAPNEQYF
TRBJ1-2,TRBD1,.,TRBV6-5,TGTGCCAGCGTGACAGGGGGTTATCTTAACTATGGCTACACCTTC,CASVTGGYLNYGYTF
TRBJ2-2,TRBD2,.,TRBV5-5,TGTGCCAGCAGCTTGGGTATAGCGGGGGGCGTAACCGGGGAGCTGTTTTTT,CASSLGIAGGVTGELFF
TRBJ1-2,TRBD1,once,TRBV12-3/TRBV12-4,TGTGCCAGCAGCCTCAGGGGGGACTATGGCTACACCTTC,CASSLRGDYGYTF
TRBJ2-1,TRBD1,.,TRBV5-1,TGCGCCAGCAGCTTGGGTGACAGGGGGCATAATGAGCAGTTCTTC,CASSLGDRGHNEQFF
TRBJ1-4,.,.,TRBV6-1,TGTGCCAGCAGTGACCGAGCCGGGACTTTCGTGCTGTTTTTT,CASSDRAGTFVLFF
TRBJ2-6,TRBD1,.,TRBV11-3,TGTGCCAGCAGCCCGAGGGGGCTCCCTGGGGCCAACGTCCTGACTTTC,CASSPRGLPGANVLTF
TRBJ1-1,.,once,TRBV6-5,TGTGCCAGCAGTTCACAGGGTCCCGACACTGAAGCTTTCTTT,CASSSQGPDTEAFF
TRBJ1-2,.,.,TRBV7-2,TGTGCCAGCGGCCCGGGGGGCAGAAGAGTTAATGGCTACACCTTC,CASGPGGRRVNGYTF
TRBJ2-5,TRBD1,.,TRBV5-1,TGCGCCAGCAGCTCCGACGGACAGGGAGGAGAGACCCAGTACTTC,CASSSDGQGGETQYF
TRBJ2-1,TRBD2,.,TRBV5-1,TGCGCCAGCAGCTTGGAGCGGGGGGGCTACAATGAGCAGTTCTTC,CASSLERGGYNEQFF
TRBJ1-1,.,once,TRBV6-1,TGTGCCAGCAGTGCCACTCCTGGGACAACGATGAACACTGAAGCTTTCTTT,CASSATPGTTMNTEAFF
TRBJ1-1,TRBD1,once,TRBV2,TGTGCCAGCAGTGAAGTAGGGGGCCCTACTGAAGCTTTCTTT,CASSEVGGPTEAFF
TRBJ1-3,.,few,TRBV2,TGTGCCAGCAGTGCGCGGCCGGCAGACTCTGGAAACACCATATATTTT,CASSARPADSGNTIYF
TRBJ2-2,.,.,TRBV12-5,TGTGCTAGTGGTTTGGTACTCTCCGGGGAGCTGTTTTTT,CASGLVLSGELFF
TRBJ1-2,TRBD1,.,TRBV28,TGTGCCAGCAGTACCTCAACAGGGGTCGGGGGCTACACCTTC,CASSTSTGVGGYTF
TRBJ2-1,.,.,TRBV19,TGTGCCAGTAAGGGGGGGGCCTACAATGAGCAGTTCTTC,CASKGGAYNEQFF
TRBJ1-1,.,.,TRBV20-1,TGCAGTGTGAGAGGGAACACTGAAGCTTTCTTT,CSVRGNTEAFF
TRBJ1-1,TRBD1,.,TRBV9,TGTGCCAGCAGCGTTGGAGGACAGGGAGGCACTGAAGCTTTCTTT,CASSVGGQGGTEAFF